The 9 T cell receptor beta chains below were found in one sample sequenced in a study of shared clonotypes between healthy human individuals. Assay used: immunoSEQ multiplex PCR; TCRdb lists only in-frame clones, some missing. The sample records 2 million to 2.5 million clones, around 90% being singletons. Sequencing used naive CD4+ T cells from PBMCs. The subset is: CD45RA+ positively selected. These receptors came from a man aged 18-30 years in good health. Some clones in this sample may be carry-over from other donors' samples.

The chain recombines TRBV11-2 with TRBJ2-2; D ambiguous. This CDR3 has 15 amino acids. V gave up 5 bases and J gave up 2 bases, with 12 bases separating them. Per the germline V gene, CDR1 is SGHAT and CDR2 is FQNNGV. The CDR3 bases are TGTGCCAGCAGCGCCTTTGGTTCTAACACCGGGGAGCTGTTTTTT. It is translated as CASSAFGSNTGELFF.

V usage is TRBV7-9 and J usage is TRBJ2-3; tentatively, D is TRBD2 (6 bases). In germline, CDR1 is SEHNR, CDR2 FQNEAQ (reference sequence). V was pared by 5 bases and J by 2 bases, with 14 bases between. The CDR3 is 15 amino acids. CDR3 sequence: CASSPVAVSTDTQYF. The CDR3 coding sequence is TGTGCCAGCAGCCCCGTAGCGGTATCCACAGATACGCAGTATTTT.

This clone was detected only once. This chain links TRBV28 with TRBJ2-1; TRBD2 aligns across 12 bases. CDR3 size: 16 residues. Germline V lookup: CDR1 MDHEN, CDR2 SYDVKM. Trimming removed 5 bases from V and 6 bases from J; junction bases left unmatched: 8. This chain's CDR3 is CASSPRLAGALNEQFF. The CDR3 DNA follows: TGTGCCAGCAGTCCACGACTAGCGGGAGCTCTCAATGAGCAGTTCTTC.

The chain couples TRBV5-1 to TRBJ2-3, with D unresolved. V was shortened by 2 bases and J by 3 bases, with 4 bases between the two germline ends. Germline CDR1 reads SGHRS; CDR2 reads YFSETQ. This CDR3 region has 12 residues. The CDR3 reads CASSLFTDTQYF. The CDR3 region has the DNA TGCGCCAGCAGCTTATTTACAGATACGCAGTATTTT.

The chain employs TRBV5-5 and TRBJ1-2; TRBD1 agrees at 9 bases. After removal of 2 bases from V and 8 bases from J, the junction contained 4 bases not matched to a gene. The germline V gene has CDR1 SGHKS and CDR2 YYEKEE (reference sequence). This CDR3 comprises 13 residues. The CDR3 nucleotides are TGTGCCAGCAGCTTCACAGGGGGCGGAGGCTACACCTTC. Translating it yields CASSFTGGGGYTF.

The CDR3 bases are TGCAGCGGCCGGACTAGCGGGAGGGGCGATGAGCAGTTCTTC. Protein sequence: CSGRTSGRGDEQFF. The V call is TRBV29-1, the J call TRBJ2-1; TRBD2 matches at 15 bases. Germline CDR1 and CDR2: SQVTM and ANQGSEA. V trimming: 7 bases; J trimming: 8 bases; junction bases outside the gene matches: 6. CDR3 size: 14 residues.

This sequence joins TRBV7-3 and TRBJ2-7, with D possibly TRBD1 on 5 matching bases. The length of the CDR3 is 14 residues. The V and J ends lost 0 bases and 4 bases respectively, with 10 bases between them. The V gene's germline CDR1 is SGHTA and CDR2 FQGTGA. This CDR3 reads CASSLTGREYEQYF. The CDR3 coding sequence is TGTGCCAGCAGCTTAACGGGCAGGGAATACGAGCAGTACTTC.

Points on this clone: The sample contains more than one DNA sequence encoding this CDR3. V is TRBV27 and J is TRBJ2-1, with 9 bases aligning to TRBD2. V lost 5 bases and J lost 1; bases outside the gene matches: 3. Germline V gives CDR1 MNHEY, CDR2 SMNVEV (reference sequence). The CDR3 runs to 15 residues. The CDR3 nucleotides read TGTGCCAGCAGTCCTCTAGCGGGGTCCTACAATGAGCAGTTCTTC. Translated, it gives CASSPLAGSYNEQFF.

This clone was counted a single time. The CDR3 sequence: CASSLSSGSDNNEQFF. The CDR3 region has the DNA TGTGCCAGCAGTCTAAGTAGCGGGAGTGACAACAATGAGCAGTTCTTC. The V call is TRBV5-4, the J call TRBJ2-1; 9 bases agree with TRBD2. The CDR3 has 16 amino acids. The germline V gene has CDR1 SGHNT and CDR2 YYREEE (reference sequence). V shed 5 bases and J 5 bases; nucleotides not matched to a gene: 11.